The sequence of this T cell receptor (beta chain) was determined in a study of T cells after yellow fever vaccination. Study at large: Markers CD3, CD45RA, CCR7 and CD95 served to sort the EM, EMRA, CM and Tscm memory subsets.

General study results and limits: Post-booster repertoires again held most primary-vaccination clones (roughly 95% CD4, roughly 90% CD8). Abundant bulk-derived clonotypes could contaminate FACS-sorted repertoires. Researchers noted that a small share of clonotypes showed up in both CD4 and CD8 compartments.

TCRdb recomputed calls from the 5' RACE reads with MiXCR, one row per CDR3 protein. The table records under 50,000 distinct CDR3 sequences, approximately 6.3% of them present only once. This CDR3 has 15 residues. V gave up 1 base and J gave up 4 bases; unmatched junction bases: 3. Germline loops: CDR1 SGHAT, CDR2 FQNNGV. There are many counts of this clonotype. The source was PBMCs, either bulk or a sorted T-cell subset (CD4+, CD8+, memory, or dextramer-sorted; not recorded which), collected 45 days after the yellow fever booster vaccination. The V call is TRBV11-2, the J call TRBJ2-7; TRBD2 aligns across 11 bases. This clonotype was obtained from a man aged 25 to 40 who received the YFV17D yellow fever vaccine. CDR3 coding DNA: TGTGCCAGCAGCTTAGCACTAGCGGGAGCGTACGAGCAGTACTTC. Its protein product is CASSLALAGAYEQYF.